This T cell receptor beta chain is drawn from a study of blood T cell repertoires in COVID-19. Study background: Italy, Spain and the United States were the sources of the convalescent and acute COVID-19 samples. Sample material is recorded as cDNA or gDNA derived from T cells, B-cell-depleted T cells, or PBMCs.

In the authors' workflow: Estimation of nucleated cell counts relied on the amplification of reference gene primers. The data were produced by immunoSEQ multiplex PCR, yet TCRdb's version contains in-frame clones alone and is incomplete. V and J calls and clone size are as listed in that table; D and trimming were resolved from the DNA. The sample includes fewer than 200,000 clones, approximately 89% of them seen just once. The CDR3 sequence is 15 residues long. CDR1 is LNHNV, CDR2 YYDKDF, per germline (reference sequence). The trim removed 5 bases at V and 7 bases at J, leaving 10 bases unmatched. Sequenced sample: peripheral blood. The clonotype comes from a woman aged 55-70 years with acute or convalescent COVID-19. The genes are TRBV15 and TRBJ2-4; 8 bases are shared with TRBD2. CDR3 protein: CATSPLGLARNIQYF. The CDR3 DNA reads TGTGCCACCAGCCCTTTAGGACTAGCTAGGAACATTCAGTACTTC.